The clone carrying this T cell receptor beta chain was observed a few times. The PCR made use of 60 Vbeta and 13 Jbeta primers. The table came from immunoSEQ multiplex PCR; TCRdb's copy has only in-frame clones and leaves some out. The data contain some 150,000 clones, roughly 75% of them seen just once; the ten biggest clones take up 3.3%. This sample was taken from a study of cytomegalovirus exposure and HLA in healthy donors. Between the trimmed V and J ends, which lost 0 bases and 5 bases, there was a span of 10 bases. The CDR3 is made up of 15 amino acids. Germline CDR1 MNHEY, CDR2 SVGAGI. V and J are TRBV6-5 and TRBJ1-4; TRBD1 might be the D (5 bases). The sample consisted of PBMCs. The TCR comes from a man aged 35 to 55 in good health and CMV-seronegative. The DNA of the CDR3 is TGTGCCAGCAGTTACTCGGAGGGGAGAAATGAAAAACTGTTTTTT. It codes for CASSYSEGRNEKLFF.